A selection of T cell receptor beta chains follows, all from one sample in a study of T cell repertoires in cytomegalovirus infection. Their specific antigens are unknown. TCRdb reprocessed the reads via MiXCR and lists one record per CDR3 protein. The sample consists of hundreds of thousands of distinct CDR3 sequences, roughly a third of them appearing once. The sequencing used cultured PBMCs, collected from culture after CMV antigen stimulation. These TCRs come from a human donor in good health (CMV status not recorded). Some clones in this sample may be carry-over from other donors' samples. Each CDR3 is given without its conserved first and last residue. A D gene is named only where the DNA matches it firmly.

J: TRBJ1-1
V: TRBV7-2
D: TRBD1
CDR3: ASSRGQEDTEAF

J: TRBJ2-5
V: TRBV18
D: .
CDR3: ASSLWVEETQY

J: TRBJ1-4
V: TRBV19
D: .
CDR3: ASSSPGAGEKLF

J: TRBJ1-1
V: TRBV12-3/TRBV12-4
D: .
CDR3: ASNWGNTEAF

J: TRBJ1-3
V: TRBV28
D: .
CDR3: ASREPGSGNTIY

J: TRBJ2-1
V: TRBV9
D: .
CDR3: ASSALSGNEQF

J: TRBJ2-3
V: TRBV15
D: TRBD2
CDR3: ATTRGELAGGSDTQY

J: TRBJ2-5
V: TRBV7-2
D: .
CDR3: ASSLNEGIDETQY

J: TRBJ1-1
V: TRBV6-1
D: .
CDR3: ASRDRVGFAEAF

J: TRBJ2-5
V: TRBV7-6
D: .
CDR3: ASSSIITETQY

J: TRBJ1-1
V: TRBV18
D: .
CDR3: ASSPSQFEAF

J: TRBJ2-7
V: TRBV28
D: TRBD1
CDR3: ASTFRGQAGQY

J: TRBJ1-2
V: TRBV12-3/TRBV12-4
D: .
CDR3: ASSFIQGTDYGYT

J: TRBJ2-4
V: TRBV6-2/TRBV6-3
D: .
CDR3: ASSSLRAKNIQY

J: TRBJ2-1
V: TRBV29-1
D: .
CDR3: SVDAVGEQF

J: TRBJ2-5
V: TRBV4-3
D: .
CDR3: ASSQDFGSQETQY

J: TRBJ1-2
V: TRBV19
D: .
CDR3: ASSIGLGPGYGYT

J: TRBJ2-7
V: TRBV12-3/TRBV12-4
D: TRBD2
CDR3: ASTPTSGNYEQY

J: TRBJ1-1
V: TRBV7-2
D: .
CDR3: ASSPVRGQNTEAF

J: TRBJ2-1
V: TRBV12-3/TRBV12-4
D: .
CDR3: ASSLWLSSYNEQF

J: TRBJ1-4
V: TRBV28
D: .
CDR3: ASSPGGMGEKLF

J: TRBJ1-3
V: TRBV7-2
D: .
CDR3: ASSFRTPWDTIY

J: TRBJ1-2
V: TRBV28
D: .
CDR3: ASSPPGRNHGYT

J: TRBJ2-3
V: TRBV11-2
D: TRBD2
CDR3: ASSPGGVRSTQY

J: TRBJ2-1
V: TRBV7-6
D: .
CDR3: ASSPSTGAYNEQF

J: TRBJ2-5
V: TRBV28
D: .
CDR3: ASSLPGWREETQY

J: TRBJ1-4
V: TRBV28
D: .
CDR3: ASSSSGSRPNEKLF

J: TRBJ2-1
V: TRBV7-8
D: .
CDR3: ASSLGTARNNEQF

J: TRBJ1-1
V: TRBV19
D: .
CDR3: ASSIIGNTEAF

J: TRBJ2-3
V: TRBV6-6
D: TRBD2
CDR3: ASSYMAGGPHRTDTQY

J: TRBJ1-5
V: TRBV5-6
D: .
CDR3: ASSFLNQPQH

J: TRBJ1-4
V: TRBV12-3/TRBV12-4
D: .
CDR3: ASRPGAGRLF

J: TRBJ1-1
V: TRBV7-3
D: .
CDR3: ASRLSGNTEAF

J: TRBJ2-5
V: TRBV27
D: TRBD1
CDR3: ATSTLGQLRGETQY

J: TRBJ2-2
V: TRBV2
D: .
CDR3: ASSATQRTGELF

J: TRBJ2-1
V: TRBV7-6
D: TRBD2
CDR3: ASSSLPPGLASNEQF

J: TRBJ2-5
V: TRBV4-1
D: TRBD2
CDR3: ASSLTAGEETQY

J: TRBJ1-5
V: TRBV12-5
D: TRBD1
CDR3: ASGLTLGQGANQPQH

J: TRBJ2-1
V: TRBV6-1
D: .
CDR3: ASSEVILKGSSYNEQF

J: TRBJ2-5
V: TRBV10-3
D: TRBD1
CDR3: AIRGTGGGQETQY

J: TRBJ2-7
V: TRBV7-3
D: TRBD1
CDR3: ASTSELTGERTPYEQY

J: TRBJ2-5
V: TRBV10-3
D: .
CDR3: AISPREGETQY

J: TRBJ1-5
V: TRBV23-1
D: .
CDR3: VAPGGHSNQPQH

J: TRBJ2-2
V: TRBV12-5
D: .
CDR3: ASGFRTTAGSGELF

J: TRBJ1-5
V: TRBV6-5
D: TRBD1
CDR3: ASSYTKPSRDRGRGRNQPQH

J: TRBJ2-1
V: TRBV20-1
D: TRBD1
CDR3: SATHPKKTGGSNEQF

J: TRBJ1-6
V: TRBV19
D: .
CDR3: ASSRPSRRDNSPLH

J: TRBJ2-1
V: TRBV19
D: TRBD2
CDR3: ASSIETSVHEQF

J: TRBJ2-2
V: TRBV7-9
D: TRBD1
CDR3: ASSLAVQTGGFGTGELF

J: TRBJ1-2
V: TRBV19
D: .
CDR3: ASSSRDRLLYGYT